This is a list of T cell receptor beta chains from one sample in a study of metastatic and nonmetastatic thyroid tumors. TCRdb re-called clones via MiXCR from the PCR reads. The sample lists 30,000 to 35,000 clones, about 29% occurring once. The specimen sequenced was blood. Receptors originate from a female donor with papillary thyroid cancer or a benign thyroid nodule (not recorded which). Some clones in this sample may be carry-over from other donors' samples. CDR3s include the opening cysteine and the closing phenylalanine or tryptophan. The D gene is left open where the match is weak. Clone size, where shown, is once, few, many, or a class for clones that have expanded.

v_call	d_call	clone_size	j_call	cdr3_aa	cdr3_nt
TRBV9	TRBD2	-	TRBJ2-5	CASSVDPGTSGGPREETQYF	TGTGCCAGCAGCGTAGACCCCGGGACTAGCGGGGGGCCGAGAGAAGAGACACAGTACTTC
TRBV6-2/TRBV6-3	TRBD1	-	TRBJ1-1	CASSVGQGYDTEAFF	TGTGCCAGCAGTGTGGGACAGGGTTATGACACTGAAGCTTTCTTT
TRBV6-1	-	few	TRBJ1-6	CAINTHGGNSPLHF	TGTGCCATCAACACACACGGGGGAAATTCACCCCTCCACTTT
TRBV2	TRBD1	-	TRBJ2-1	CASSKGQGSKGARGEQFF	TGTGCCAGCAGTAAAGGACAGGGGAGCAAAGGTGCTAGAGGTGAGCAGTTCTTC
TRBV5-6	-	many	TRBJ1-6	CASSNVYANSPLHF	TGTGCCAGCAGCAACGTATACGCCAATTCACCCCTCCACTTT
TRBV7-3	-	many	TRBJ2-1	CASSLIGSYPDNEQFF	TGTGCCAGCAGCTTAATCGGGAGTTACCCCGACAATGAGCAGTTCTTC
TRBV7-2	-	-	TRBJ2-1	CASSQAGSTYNEQFF	TGTGCCAGCAGCCAAGCGGGTTCCACCTACAATGAGCAGTTCTTC
TRBV27	-	many	TRBJ1-5	CASSSRGGNQPQHF	TGTGCCAGCAGTTCTAGGGGGGGAAATCAGCCCCAGCATTTT
TRBV28	-	few	TRBJ2-1	CASSLRWDEQFF	TGTGCCAGCAGCTTACGATGGGATGAGCAGTTCTTC
TRBV15	-	-	TRBJ1-2	CATSRLYSLDGYPF	TGTGCCACAAGCAGGCTTTACAGTCTAGATGGCTACCCCTTC
TRBV6-2/TRBV6-3	-	-	TRBJ2-7	CASKLLPQYEQYF	TGTGCCAGCAAGTTGCTCCCCCAATACGAGCAGTACTTC
TRBV18	-	many	TRBJ2-3	CASSVDSLSTDTQYF	TGTGCCAGCTCGGTCGACAGCTTAAGCACAGATACGCAGTATTTT
TRBV9	-	-	TRBJ2-3	CASSPRTEKYTDTQYF	TGTGCCAGCAGCCCGAGGACAGAGAAGTACACAGATACGCAGTATTTT
TRBV20-1	TRBD1	-	TRBJ1-2	CSARRTGSIYGYTF	TGCAGTGCTAGGAGGACAGGTTCGATCTATGGCTACACCTTC
TRBV7-8	-	many	TRBJ2-7	CASSFRVAQGLSEQYF	TGTGCCAGCAGCTTTCGGGTGGCCCAGGGTCTCTCCGAGCAGTACTTC
TRBV9	TRBD1	many	TRBJ1-6	CASSVDRGPHSPLHF	TGTGCCAGCAGCGTCGACAGGGGACCTCATTCACCCCTCCACTTT
TRBV5-1	TRBD1	-	TRBJ1-2	CASSVSGGSGYTF	TGCGCCAGCAGCGTGTCAGGGGGCTCTGGCTACACCTTC
TRBV6-1	TRBD1	many	TRBJ1-4	CASSFGKGALEKLFF	TGTGCCAGCAGTTTTGGGAAGGGGGCACTTGAAAAACTGTTTTTT
TRBV20-1	-	few	TRBJ1-2	CSARTGGSRTFYGYTF	TGCAGTGCCAGGACCGGGGGGTCGCGGACTTTCTATGGCTACACCTTC
TRBV28	-	-	TRBJ1-5	CASSLGNSNQPQHF	TGTGCCAGCAGTTTGGGGAATAGCAATCAGCCCCAGCATTTT
TRBV5-1	-	many	TRBJ2-5	CASSPDRTREETQYF	TGCGCCAGCAGCCCCGACAGGACCAGAGAGGAGACCCAGTACTTC
TRBV6-5	TRBD2	-	TRBJ2-1	CSSSYSGGPYTEQLF	TGTTCCAGCAGTTATAGCGGGGGTCCCTACACTGAGCAGTTGTTC